This T cell receptor (beta chain) was identified during a study of blood T cell repertoires in COVID-19. This clone has only a few counts. V was clipped by 6 bases and J by 2 bases; unmatched bases: 5. Germline V CDR1 and CDR2: MDHEN, SYDVKM. The CDR3 has 15 residues. Repertoires were generated with immunoSEQ multiplex PCR, while TCRdb's copy carries only in-frame clones and drops some. Counted here are over 200,000 clones, 75% to 90% occurring once; the ten biggest clones make up around 2.6%. J is TRBJ2-2 and V is TRBV28, with 8 positions matching TRBD2. The sample was peripheral blood. The TCR originated in a woman aged 70-85 years with active or convalescent COVID-19. The CDR3 spells CASRPTSGNTGELFF. The CDR3 coding sequence is TGTGCCAGCAGACCCACTAGCGGTAACACCGGGGAGCTGTTTTTT.